The 11 T cell receptor beta chains reported below all come from one sample, sequenced in a study of blood T cell repertoires in COVID-19. TCRdb's table, derived via immunoSEQ multiplex PCR, lists solely in-frame clones and lacks some. The table shows over 100,000 clones, with 80% occurring only once. The source material was peripheral blood. The receptor set was obtained from a human donor in a cohort sampled during active or convalescent COVID-19.

V is TRBV6-1 and J is TRBJ2-5, with 8 bases fitting TRBD1. The germline V gene encodes CDR1 MNHNS and CDR2 SASEGT. This CDR3 comprises 14 residues. Unmatched junction bases numbered 6, after V lost 2 bases and J lost 7 bases. CDR3: CASSESGGHRTQYF. The CDR3, as DNA: TGTGCCAGCAGTGAATCAGGGGGCCATAGGACCCAGTACTTC.

This chain connects TRBV9 to TRBJ2-2; 12 nucleotides agree with TRBD2. Per the germline V gene, CDR1 is SGDLS and CDR2 is YYNGEE. The J segment lost 3 bases and the V segment lost 0 bases, leaving 3 bases of the junction unmatched. This CDR3 contains 17 residues. This CDR3 is CASSVGLAGGYTGELFF. The CDR3 DNA is TGTGCCAGCAGCGTAGGCCTAGCGGGGGGGTACACCGGGGAGCTGTTTTTT.

This CDR3 reads CASSPGTISGGLQETQYF. In DNA, the CDR3 is TGTGCCAGCTCACCCGGGACTATCAGCGGGGGACTCCAAGAGACCCAGTACTTC. V gene TRBV18 combines with J gene TRBJ2-5, with 8 bases lining up with TRBD2. V was clipped by 3 bases and J by 1 base; unmatched bases: 13. The germline V gene has CDR1 KGHSH and CDR2 LQKENI. The CDR3 spans 18 residues.

V gene TRBV28 combines with J gene TRBJ2-7; 9 positions agree with TRBD1. CDR3 length equals 14 residues. Germline V gives CDR1 MDHEN, CDR2 SYDVKM. V dropped 6 bases and J dropped 1; count of bases not matched to a gene: 4. The CDR3 nucleotides read TGTGCCAGCAGATATGACAGGGGGTCCTACGAGCAGTACTTC. The encoded protein is CASRYDRGSYEQYF.

V usage is TRBV5-1 and J usage is TRBJ1-2, with TRBD1 matching 11 bases. The V gene end was trimmed by 4 bases and the J gene end by 7 bases; junction bases not matched to a gene: 6. Germline CDR1 is SGHRS and CDR2 is YFSETQ. The CDR3 contains 14 residues. The CDR3: CASSRGQGGSGYTF. For the CDR3, the DNA is TGCGCCAGCAGCCGGGGACAGGGGGGCTCTGGCTACACCTTC. The variable domain in full, completed from reference TRBV5-1 and TRBJ1-2, reads KAGVTQTPRYLIKTRGQQVTLSCSPISGHRSVSWYQQTPGQGLQFLFEYFSETQRNKGNFPGRFSGRQFSNSRSEMNVSTLELGDSALYLCASSRGQGGSGYTFGSGTRLTVV.

The chain is built from TRBV11-2 and TRBJ2-4; D gene unclear. CDR1 and CDR2 from the germline V gene are SGHAT and FQNNGV. V was pared by 5 bases and J by 9 bases, with 14 bases between. The CDR3 sequence is 13 residues long. CDR3 loop: CASSPTGAPIQYF. The CDR3 bases are TGTGCCAGCAGCCCGACTGGAGCTCCCATTCAGTACTTC.

This clone was detected only once. V gene TRBV5-6 combines with J gene TRBJ2-7; no definite D call. Germline CDR1 SGHDT, CDR2 YYEEEE. The ends were cut back, 3 bases at V and 3 bases at J, with 10 bases in the middle. This CDR3 has 13 amino acids. CDR3 DNA sequence: TGTGCCAGCAGCTCTCAGGTGGTCTACGAGCAGTACTTC. It yields the protein CASSSQVVYEQYF.

V is TRBV10-3 and J is TRBJ2-7; TRBD1 aligns across 8 bases. The V and J ends lost 2 bases and 6 bases, in that order; junction bases with no gene match: 9. Germline V lookup: CDR1 ENHRY, CDR2 SYGVKD. The CDR3 length is 15 residues. CDR3 loop: CAISEEGTGTSEQYF. CDR3 DNA: TGTGCCATCAGTGAGGAAGGGACAGGAACGTCCGAGCAGTACTTC.

This clone has just a few counts. The V gene is TRBV11-2, the J gene TRBJ2-7, with TRBD2 matching 10 bases. The junction had 7 bases not matched to a gene; V was cut back by 2 bases and J by 3 bases. The CDR3 is 16 amino acids. CDR1 and CDR2 (germline): SGHAT, FQNNGV. CDR3 DNA: TGTGCCAGCAGCTTAAAACCTAGCGGGAGTAGCTACGAGCAGTACTTC. This sequence encodes CASSLKPSGSSYEQYF.

This clone was seen a single time. The J gene is TRBJ2-1, the V gene TRBV24-1, with D tentatively TRBD1 (6 bases). Germline V gene data show CDR1 as KGHDR and CDR2 as SFDVKD. With 8 bases removed from V and 0 bases from J, the gap between germline ends came to 7 bases. The CDR3 loop spans 13 amino acids. CDR3 coding DNA: TGTGCCACCACGGACAGCTCCTACAATGAGCAGTTCTTC. It codes for CATTDSSYNEQFF.

This clone was observed a handful of times. The genes are TRBV10-3 and TRBJ2-7, with D perhaps TRBD2 (6 bases). The CDR3 has 16 residues. Deletions cut 3 bases from V and 3 bases from J, with 18 bases between. The germline gives CDR1 ENHRY, CDR2 SYGVKD. The CDR3 region is CAISDPFMEGIYEQYF. The CDR3 nucleotides are TGTGCCATCAGTGACCCTTTTATGGAGGGTATCTACGAGCAGTACTTC.